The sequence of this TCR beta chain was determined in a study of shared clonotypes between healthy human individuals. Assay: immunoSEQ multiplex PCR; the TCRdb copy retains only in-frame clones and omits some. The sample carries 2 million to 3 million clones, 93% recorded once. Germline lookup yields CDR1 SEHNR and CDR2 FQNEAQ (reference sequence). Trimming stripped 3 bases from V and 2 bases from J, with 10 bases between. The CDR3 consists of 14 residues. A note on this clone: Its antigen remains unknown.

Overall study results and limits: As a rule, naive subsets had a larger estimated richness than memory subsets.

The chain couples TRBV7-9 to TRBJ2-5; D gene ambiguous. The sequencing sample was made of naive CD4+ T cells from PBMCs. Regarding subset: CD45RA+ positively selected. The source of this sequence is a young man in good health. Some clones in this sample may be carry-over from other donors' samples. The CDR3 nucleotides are TGTGCCAGCAGCTTTACGATTATACAAGAGACCCAGTACTTC. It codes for CASSFTIIQETQYF.